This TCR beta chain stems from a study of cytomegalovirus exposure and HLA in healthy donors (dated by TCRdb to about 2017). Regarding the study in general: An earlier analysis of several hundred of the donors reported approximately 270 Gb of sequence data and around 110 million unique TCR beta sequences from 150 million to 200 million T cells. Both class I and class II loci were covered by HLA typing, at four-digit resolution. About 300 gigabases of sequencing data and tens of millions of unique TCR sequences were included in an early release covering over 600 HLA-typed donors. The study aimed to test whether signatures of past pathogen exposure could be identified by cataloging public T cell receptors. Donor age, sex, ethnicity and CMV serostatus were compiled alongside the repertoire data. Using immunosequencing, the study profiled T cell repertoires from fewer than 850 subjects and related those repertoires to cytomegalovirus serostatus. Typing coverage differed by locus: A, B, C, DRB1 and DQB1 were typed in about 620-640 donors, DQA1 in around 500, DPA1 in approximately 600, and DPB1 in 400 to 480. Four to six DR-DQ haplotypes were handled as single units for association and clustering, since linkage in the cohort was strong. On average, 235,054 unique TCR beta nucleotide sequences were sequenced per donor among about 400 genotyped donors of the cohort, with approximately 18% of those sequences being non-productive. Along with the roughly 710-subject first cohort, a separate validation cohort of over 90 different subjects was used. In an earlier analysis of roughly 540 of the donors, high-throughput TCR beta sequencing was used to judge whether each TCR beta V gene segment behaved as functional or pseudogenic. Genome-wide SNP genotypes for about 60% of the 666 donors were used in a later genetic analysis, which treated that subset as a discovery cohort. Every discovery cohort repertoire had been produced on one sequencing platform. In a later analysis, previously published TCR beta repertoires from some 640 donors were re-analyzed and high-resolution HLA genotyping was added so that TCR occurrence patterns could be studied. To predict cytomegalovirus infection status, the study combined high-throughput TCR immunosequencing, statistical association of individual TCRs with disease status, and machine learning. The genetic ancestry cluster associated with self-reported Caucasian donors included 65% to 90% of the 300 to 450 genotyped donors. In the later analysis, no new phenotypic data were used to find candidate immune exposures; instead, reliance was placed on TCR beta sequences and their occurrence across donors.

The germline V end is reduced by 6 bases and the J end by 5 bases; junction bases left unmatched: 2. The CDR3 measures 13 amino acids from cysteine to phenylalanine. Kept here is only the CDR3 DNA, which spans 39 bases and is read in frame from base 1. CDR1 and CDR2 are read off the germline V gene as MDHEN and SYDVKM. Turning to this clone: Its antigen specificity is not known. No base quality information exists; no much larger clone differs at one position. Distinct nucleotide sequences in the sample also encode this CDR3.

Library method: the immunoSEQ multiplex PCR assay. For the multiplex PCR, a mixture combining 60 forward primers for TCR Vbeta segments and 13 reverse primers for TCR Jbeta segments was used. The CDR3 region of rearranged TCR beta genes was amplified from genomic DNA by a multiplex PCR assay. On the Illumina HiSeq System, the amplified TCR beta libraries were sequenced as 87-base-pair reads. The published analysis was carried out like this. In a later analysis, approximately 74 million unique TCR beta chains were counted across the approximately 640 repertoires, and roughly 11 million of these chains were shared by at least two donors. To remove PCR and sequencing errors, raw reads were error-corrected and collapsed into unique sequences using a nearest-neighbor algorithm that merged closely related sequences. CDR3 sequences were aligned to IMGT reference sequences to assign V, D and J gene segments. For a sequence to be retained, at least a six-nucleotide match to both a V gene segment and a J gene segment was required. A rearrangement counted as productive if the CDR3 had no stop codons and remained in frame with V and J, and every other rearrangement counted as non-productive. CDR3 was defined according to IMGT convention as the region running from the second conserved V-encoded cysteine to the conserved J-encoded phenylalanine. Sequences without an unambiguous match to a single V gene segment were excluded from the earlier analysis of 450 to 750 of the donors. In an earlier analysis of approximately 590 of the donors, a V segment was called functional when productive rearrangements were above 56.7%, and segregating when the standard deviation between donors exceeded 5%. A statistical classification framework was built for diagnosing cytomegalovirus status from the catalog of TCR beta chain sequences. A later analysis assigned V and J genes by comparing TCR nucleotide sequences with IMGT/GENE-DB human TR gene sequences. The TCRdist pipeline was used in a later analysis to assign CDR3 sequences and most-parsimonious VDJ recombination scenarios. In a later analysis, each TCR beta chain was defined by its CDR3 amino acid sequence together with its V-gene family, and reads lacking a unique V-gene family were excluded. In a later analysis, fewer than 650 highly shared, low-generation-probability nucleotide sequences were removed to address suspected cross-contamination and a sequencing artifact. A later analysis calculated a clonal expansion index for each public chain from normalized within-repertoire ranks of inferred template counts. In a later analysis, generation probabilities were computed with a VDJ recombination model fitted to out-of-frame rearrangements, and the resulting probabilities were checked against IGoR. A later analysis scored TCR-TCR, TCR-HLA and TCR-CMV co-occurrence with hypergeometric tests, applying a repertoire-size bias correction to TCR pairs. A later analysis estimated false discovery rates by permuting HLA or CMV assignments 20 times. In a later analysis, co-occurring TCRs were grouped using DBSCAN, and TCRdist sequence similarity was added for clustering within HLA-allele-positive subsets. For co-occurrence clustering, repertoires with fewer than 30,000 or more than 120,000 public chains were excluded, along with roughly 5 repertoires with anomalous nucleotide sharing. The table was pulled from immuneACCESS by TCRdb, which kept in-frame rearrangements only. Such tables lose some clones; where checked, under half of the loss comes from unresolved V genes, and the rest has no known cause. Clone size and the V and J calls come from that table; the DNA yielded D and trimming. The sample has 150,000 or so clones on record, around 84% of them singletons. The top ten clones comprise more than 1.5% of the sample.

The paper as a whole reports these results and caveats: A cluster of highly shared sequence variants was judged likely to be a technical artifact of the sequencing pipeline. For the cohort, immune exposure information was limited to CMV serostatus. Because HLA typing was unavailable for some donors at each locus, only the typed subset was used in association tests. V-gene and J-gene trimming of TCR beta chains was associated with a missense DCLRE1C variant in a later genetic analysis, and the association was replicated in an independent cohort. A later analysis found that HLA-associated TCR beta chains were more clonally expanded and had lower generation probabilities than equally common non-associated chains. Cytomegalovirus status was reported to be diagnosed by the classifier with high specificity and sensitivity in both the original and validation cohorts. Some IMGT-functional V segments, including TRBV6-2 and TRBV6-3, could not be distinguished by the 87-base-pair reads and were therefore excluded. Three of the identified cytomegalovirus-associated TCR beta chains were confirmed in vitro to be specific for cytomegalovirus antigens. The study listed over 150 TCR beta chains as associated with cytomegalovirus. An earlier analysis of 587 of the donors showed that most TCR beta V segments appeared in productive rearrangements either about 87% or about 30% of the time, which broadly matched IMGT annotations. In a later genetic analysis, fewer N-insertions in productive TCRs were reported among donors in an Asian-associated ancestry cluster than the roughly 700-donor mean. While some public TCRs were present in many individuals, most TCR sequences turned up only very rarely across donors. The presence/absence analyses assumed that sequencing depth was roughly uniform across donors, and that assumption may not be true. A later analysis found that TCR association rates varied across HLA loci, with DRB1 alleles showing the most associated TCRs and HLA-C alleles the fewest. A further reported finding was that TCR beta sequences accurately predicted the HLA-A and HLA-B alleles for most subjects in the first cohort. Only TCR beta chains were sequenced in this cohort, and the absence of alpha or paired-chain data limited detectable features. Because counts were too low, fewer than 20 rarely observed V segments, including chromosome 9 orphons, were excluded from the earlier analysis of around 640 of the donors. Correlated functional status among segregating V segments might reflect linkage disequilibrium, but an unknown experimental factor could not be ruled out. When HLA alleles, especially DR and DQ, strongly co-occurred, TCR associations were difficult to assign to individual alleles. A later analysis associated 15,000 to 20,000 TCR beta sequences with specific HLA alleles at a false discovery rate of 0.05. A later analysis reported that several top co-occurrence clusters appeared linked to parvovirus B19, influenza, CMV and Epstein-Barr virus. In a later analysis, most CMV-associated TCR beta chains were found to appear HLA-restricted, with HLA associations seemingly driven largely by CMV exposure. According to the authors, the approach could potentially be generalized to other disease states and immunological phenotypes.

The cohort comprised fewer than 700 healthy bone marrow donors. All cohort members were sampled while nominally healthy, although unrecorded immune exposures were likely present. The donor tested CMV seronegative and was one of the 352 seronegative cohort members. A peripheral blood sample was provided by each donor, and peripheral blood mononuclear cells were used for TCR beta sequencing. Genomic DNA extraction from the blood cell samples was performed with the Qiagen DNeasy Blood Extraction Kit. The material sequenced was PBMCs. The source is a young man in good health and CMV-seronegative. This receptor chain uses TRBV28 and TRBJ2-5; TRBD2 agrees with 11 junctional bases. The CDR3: CASSLAGGETQYF. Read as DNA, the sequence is TGTGCCAGCAGCTTAGCGGGAGGGGAGACCCAGTACTTC.